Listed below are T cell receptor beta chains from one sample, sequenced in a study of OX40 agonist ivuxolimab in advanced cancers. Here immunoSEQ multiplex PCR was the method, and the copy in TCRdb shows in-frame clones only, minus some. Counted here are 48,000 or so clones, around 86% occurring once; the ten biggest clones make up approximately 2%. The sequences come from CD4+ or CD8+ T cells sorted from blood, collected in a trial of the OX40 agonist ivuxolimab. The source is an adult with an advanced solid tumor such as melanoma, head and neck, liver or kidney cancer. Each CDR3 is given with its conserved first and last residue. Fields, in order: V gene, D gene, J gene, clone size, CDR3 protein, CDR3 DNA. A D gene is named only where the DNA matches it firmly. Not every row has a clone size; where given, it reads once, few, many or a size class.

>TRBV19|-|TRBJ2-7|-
CASSIGAGEQYF
TGTGCCAGTAGTATCGGGGCAGGAGAGCAGTACTTC
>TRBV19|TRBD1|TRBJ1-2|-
CASTQLPGQGSYGYTF
TGTGCCAGTACCCAACTCCCGGGACAGGGATCCTATGGCTACACCTTC
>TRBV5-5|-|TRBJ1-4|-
CASSLGAGVGVGEKLFF
TGTGCCAGCAGCTTGGGGGCAGGGGTCGGTGTGGGTGAAAAACTGTTTTTT
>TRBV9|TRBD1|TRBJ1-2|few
CASSAPGQPLYGYTF
TGTGCCAGCAGCGCGCCGGGACAGCCTCTCTATGGCTACACCTTC
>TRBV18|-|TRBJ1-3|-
CASSPPLPQFGNTIYF
TGTGCCAGCTCACCGCCTCTTCCTCAGTTTGGAAACACCATATATTTT
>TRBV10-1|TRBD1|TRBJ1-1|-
CASSESTGRNTEAFF
TGCGCCAGCAGTGAGTCGACAGGGCGGAACACTGAAGCTTTCTTT
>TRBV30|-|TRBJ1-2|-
CAWSPGGGYTF
TGTGCCTGGAGTCCAGGCGGAGGCTACACCTTC
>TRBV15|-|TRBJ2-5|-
CATSRRQLRGETQYF
TGTGCCACCAGCCGTCGACAGCTCAGAGGGGAGACCCAGTACTTC
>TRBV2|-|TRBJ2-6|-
CASSEGPRAWGANVLTF
TGTGCCAGCAGTGAAGGTCCCAGGGCCTGGGGGGCCAACGTCCTGACTTTC
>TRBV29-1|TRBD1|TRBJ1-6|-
CSVGQGGDSPLHF
TGCAGCGTCGGACAGGGTGGAGATTCACCCCTCCACTTT
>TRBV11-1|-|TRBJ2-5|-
CASSSGRNQETQYF
TGTGCCAGCAGCTCTGGACGGAACCAAGAGACCCAGTACTTC
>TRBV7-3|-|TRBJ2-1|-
CASSPGNGFYNEQFF
TGTGCCAGCAGCCCTGGGAACGGGTTTTACAATGAGCAGTTCTTC
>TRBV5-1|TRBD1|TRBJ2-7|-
CASSIVQGVSSYEQYF
TGCGCCAGCAGCATCGTGCAGGGGGTGAGCTCCTACGAGCAGTACTTC
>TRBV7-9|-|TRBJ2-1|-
CASSLVLMGSSYNEQFF
TGTGCCAGCAGCTTAGTCTTAATGGGGAGCTCCTACAATGAGCAGTTCTTC
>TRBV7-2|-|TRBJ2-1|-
CASRLRGATGLEQFF
TGTGCCAGCAGACTTCGGGGGGCCACAGGCCTTGAGCAGTTCTTC
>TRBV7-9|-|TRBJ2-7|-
CASSLAGYDEQYF
TGTGCCAGCAGCTTAGCGGGTTACGACGAGCAGTACTTC
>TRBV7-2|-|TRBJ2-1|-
CASSLARADEQFF
TGTGCCAGCAGCTTAGCTAGGGCAGATGAGCAGTTCTTC
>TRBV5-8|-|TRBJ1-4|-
CASSPLTAIATNEKLFF
TGTGCCAGCAGCCCCCTGACAGCCATCGCAACTAATGAAAAACTGTTTTTT
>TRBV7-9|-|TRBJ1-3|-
CASSETASSGNTIYF
TGTGCCAGCAGTGAAACGGCGAGCTCTGGAAACACCATATATTTT
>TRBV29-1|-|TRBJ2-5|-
CSVSPGLLAATQYF
TGCAGCGTTTCTCCGGGACTCCTAGCTGCGACCCAGTACTTC
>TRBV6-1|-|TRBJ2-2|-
CASIERWATGELFF
TGTGCCAGCATTGAGAGATGGGCCACCGGGGAGCTGTTTTTT
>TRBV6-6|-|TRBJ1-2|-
CASSPTDYGYTF
TGTGCCAGCAGCCCGACAGACTATGGCTACACCTTC
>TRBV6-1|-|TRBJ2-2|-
CASSLFSNTGELFF
TGTGCCAGCAGCCTCTTCTCGAACACCGGGGAGCTGTTTTTT
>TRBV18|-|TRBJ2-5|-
CASSQTRQETQYF
TGTGCCAGCTCGCAGACTAGACAAGAGACCCAGTACTTC
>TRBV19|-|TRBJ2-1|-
CASSRWNEQFF
TGTGCCAGTAGTAGGTGGAATGAGCAGTTCTTC
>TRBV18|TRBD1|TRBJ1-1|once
CASSPRSAGGLGAEAFF
TGTGCCAGCTCACCAAGGTCAGCAGGGGGACTTGGGGCTGAAGCTTTCTTT
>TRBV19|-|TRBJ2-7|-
CASSTDTGTEQYF
TGTGCCAGTAGTACCGATACCGGGACCGAGCAGTACTTC
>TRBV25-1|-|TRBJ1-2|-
CASSESGLGGYTF
TGTGCCAGCAGTGAATCGGGGTTAGGGGGCTACACCTTC
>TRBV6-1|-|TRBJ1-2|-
CASSQSNYGYTF
TGTGCCAGCAGCCAGAGTAACTATGGCTACACCTTC
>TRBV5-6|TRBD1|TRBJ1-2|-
CASSFQGTANYGYTF
TGTGCCAGCAGCTTCCAGGGGACAGCTAACTATGGCTACACCTTC
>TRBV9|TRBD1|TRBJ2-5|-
CASSTQGALGEQYF
TGTGCCAGCAGTACTCAGGGGGCGCTGGGGGAGCAGTACTTC
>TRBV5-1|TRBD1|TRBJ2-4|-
CASSLESSQGENIQYF
TGCGCCAGCAGCTTGGAATCTTCCCAGGGGGAAAACATTCAGTACTTC
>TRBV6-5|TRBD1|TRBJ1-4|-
CASSPDRGKLFF
TGTGCCAGCAGCCCGGACAGGGGAAAACTGTTTTTT
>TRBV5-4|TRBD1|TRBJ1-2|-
CASSLGGQPTANYGYTF
TGTGCCAGCAGCTTGGGGGGACAGCCTACCGCTAACTATGGCTACACCTTC
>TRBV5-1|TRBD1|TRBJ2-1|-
CASSLRTGAISYNEQFF
TGCGCCAGCAGCCTCCGGACAGGGGCGATATCCTACAATGAGCAGTTCTTC
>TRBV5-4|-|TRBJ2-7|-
CASSLDLGSSYEQYF
TGTGCCAGCAGCTTGGACTTGGGAAGCTCCTACGAGCAGTACTTC
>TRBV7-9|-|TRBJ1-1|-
CASSLYENTEAFF
TGTGCCAGCAGCTTATACGAGAACACTGAAGCTTTCTTT
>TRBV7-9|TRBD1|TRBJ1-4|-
CASSLGTGEGEKLFF
TGTGCCAGCAGCTTAGGTACAGGGGAAGGTGAAAAACTGTTTTTT
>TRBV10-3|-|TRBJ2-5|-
CAISESNPIQGQETQYF
TGTGCCATCAGTGAGTCGAACCCAATACAGGGTCAAGAGACCCAGTACTTC
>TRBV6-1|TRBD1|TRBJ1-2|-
CASSEAWDSGNGYTF
TGTGCCAGCAGTGAAGCATGGGACAGCGGCAATGGCTACACCTTC